Listed below are T cell receptor beta chains from one sample, sequenced in a study of cytomegalovirus exposure and HLA in healthy donors. Libraries were prepared by immunoSEQ multiplex PCR; TCRdb keeps only in-frame clonotypes and omits some of them. In the table there are 150,000 or so clones, approximately 80% of which are singletons. The sequencing input was PBMCs. Receptors were obtained from a young man in good health and CMV-seropositive. CDR3s include the opening cysteine and the closing phenylalanine or tryptophan. D genes are given only for firm matches. Some rows mark clone size as missing; the rest say once, few, many or name a class of expanded clone.

V gene	J gene	D gene	clone size	CDR3 protein	CDR3 DNA
TRBV27	TRBJ2-7	NA	once	CASSLGIGLYEQYF	TGTGCCAGCAGCCTCGGAATAGGACTATACGAGCAGTACTTC
TRBV6-5	TRBJ1-1	NA	NA	CASSYLASLNTEAFF	TGTGCCAGCAGTTATTTGGCATCCCTCAACACTGAAGCTTTCTTT
TRBV6-5	TRBJ1-1	TRBD1	NA	CASSPGTGEAFF	TGTGCCAGCAGTCCGGGGACAGGAGAAGCTTTCTTT
TRBV4-3	TRBJ1-2	TRBD1	NA	CASSQRDRGGGYTF	TGCGCCAGCAGCCAGAGGGACAGGGGCGGTGGCTACACCTTC
TRBV5-1	TRBJ2-3	TRBD2	NA	CASSLQPSLLSGVKDTQYF	TGCGCCAGCAGCTTGCAACCGTCACTCCTTAGCGGGGTGAAAGATACGCAGTATTTT
TRBV6-6	TRBJ1-3	NA	NA	CASSTTEHIGNTIYF	TGTGCCAGCAGTACGACGGAGCATATTGGAAACACCATATATTTT
TRBV5-6	TRBJ1-3	NA	NA	CASSLRVDGNTIYF	TGTGCCAGCAGCTTGCGGGTAGACGGAAACACCATATATTTT
TRBV5-4	TRBJ2-6	NA	NA	CASSLAREGANGLTF	TGTGCCAGCAGCTTGGCCCGGGAGGGGGCCAACGGCCTGACTTTC
TRBV27	TRBJ2-7	NA	NA	CASSKPGQSYEQYF	TGTGCCAGCAGCAAACCAGGGCAGTCCTACGAGCAGTACTTC
TRBV28	TRBJ1-1	NA	NA	CASSSREAQRDTEAFF	TGTGCCAGCAGTTCGAGAGAGGCCCAACGGGACACTGAAGCTTTCTTT
TRBV7-2	TRBJ1-1	NA	NA	CASTWGVNTEAFF	TGTGCCAGCACATGGGGCGTGAACACTGAAGCTTTCTTT
TRBV4-3	TRBJ2-5	NA	NA	CASSYEWGPGTQYF	TGCGCCAGCAGCTACGAATGGGGGCCCGGGACCCAGTACTTC
TRBV30	TRBJ2-7	NA	NA	CAWSVEGYEQYF	TGTGCCTGGAGTGTCGAGGGCTACGAGCAGTACTTC
TRBV19	TRBJ2-3	NA	NA	CASSMSVHGDTQYF	TGTGCCAGCTCCATGTCAGTCCACGGGGATACGCAGTATTTT
TRBV2	TRBJ1-6	TRBD1	NA	CASSGDSNLPLHF	TGTGCCAGCAGTGGGGACAGTAATCTACCCCTCCACTTT
TRBV6-4	TRBJ2-7	TRBD2	once	CVSSARCPQRGGVHEQYF	TGTGTCAGCAGTGCCCGGTGCCCCCAGCGGGGAGGTGTCCACGAGCAGTACTTC
TRBV2	TRBJ2-3	TRBD2	NA	CASRDTSVPTDTQYF	TGTGCCAGCAGGGATACTAGCGTCCCCACAGATACGCAGTATTTT
TRBV30	TRBJ2-7	TRBD2	once	CAWALAGHKGDEQYF	TGTGCCTGGGCCCTAGCGGGACACAAAGGGGACGAGCAGTACTTC
TRBV7-9	TRBJ1-2	TRBD1	NA	CASSWGQENYGYTF	TGTGCCAGCAGCTGGGGACAGGAGAACTATGGCTACACCTTC
TRBV28	TRBJ2-3	TRBD2	NA	CASSPGTSGSLRTDTQYF	TGTGCCAGCAGTCCCGGGACTAGCGGGAGCTTGCGCACAGATACGCAGTATTTT
TRBV9	TRBJ1-6	NA	NA	CASREGSYNSPLHF	TGTGCCAGCAGGGAGGGTTCCTATAATTCACCCCTCCACTTT
TRBV28	TRBJ2-1	NA	NA	CASTLNYNEQFF	TGTGCCAGCACCTTAAATTACAATGAGCAGTTCTTC
TRBV5-1	TRBJ1-1	NA	NA	CASSPGPLVEAFF	TGCGCCAGCAGCCCTGGGCCTTTGGTTGAAGCTTTCTTT
TRBV7-8	TRBJ2-2	NA	NA	CASSPPDTGFSMGLFF	TGTGCCAGCAGCCCTCCAGACACTGGTTTTTCAATGGGGCTGTTTTTT